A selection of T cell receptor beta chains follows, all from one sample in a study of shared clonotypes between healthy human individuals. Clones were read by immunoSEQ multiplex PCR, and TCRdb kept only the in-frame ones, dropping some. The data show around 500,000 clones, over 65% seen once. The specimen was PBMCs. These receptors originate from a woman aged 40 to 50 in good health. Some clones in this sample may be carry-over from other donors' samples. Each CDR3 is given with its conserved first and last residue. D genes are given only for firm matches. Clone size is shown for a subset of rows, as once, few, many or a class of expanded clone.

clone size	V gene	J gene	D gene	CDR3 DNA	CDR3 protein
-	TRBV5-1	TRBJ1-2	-	TGCGCCAGCAGACCGGGGTCGAATGCGTATGGCTACACCTTC	CASRPGSNAYGYTF
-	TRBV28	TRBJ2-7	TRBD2	TGTGCCAGCAGTTCCCCTGGGGTAGCGGGAGTAGGCGAGCAGTACTTC	CASSSPGVAGVGEQYF
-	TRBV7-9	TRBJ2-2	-	TGTGCCAGCAGCCACCGACTTGGCGGGGAGCTGTTTTTT	CASSHRLGGELFF
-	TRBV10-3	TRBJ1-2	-	TGTGCCATCAGGACCAAAAGGGAAGGAGATGGCTACACCTTC	CAIRTKREGDGYTF
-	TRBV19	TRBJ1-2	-	TGTGCCAGTAAGGTTCAGGCCATACCTAACTGTGGCTACACCTTC	CASKVQAIPNCGYTF
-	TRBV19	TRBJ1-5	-	TGTGCCAGTAAAAGGATTGATAGCAATCAGCCCCAGCATTTT	CASKRIDSNQPQHF
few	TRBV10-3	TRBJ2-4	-	TGTGCCATCAGTGAGTCGGCAGGGAGAAACATTCAGTACTTC	CAISESAGRNIQYF
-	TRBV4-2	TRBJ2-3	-	TGTGCCAGCAGCCCCAGCGAACCAGGCACAGATACGCAGTATTTT	CASSPSEPGTDTQYF
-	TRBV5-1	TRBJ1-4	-	TGCGCCAGCAGCCGGAGACAAGGGAATAATGAAAAACTGTTTTTT	CASSRRQGNNEKLFF
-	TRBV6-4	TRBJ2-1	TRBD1	TGTGCCAGCAGCATCGGGACAGGGGAAGGGGATGAGCAGTTCTTC	CASSIGTGEGDEQFF
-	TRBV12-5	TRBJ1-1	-	TGTGCTAGTGGTTTTGCGACACCCGGCATGAACACTGAAGCTTTCTTT	CASGFATPGMNTEAFF
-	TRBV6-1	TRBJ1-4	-	TGTGCCAGCAGTGAAGGTTTTTCGGAAAAACTGTTTTTT	CASSEGFSEKLFF
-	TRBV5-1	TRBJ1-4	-	TGCGCCAGCAGCGAGCAGGGTGTTGGTAATGAAAAACTGTTTTTT	CASSEQGVGNEKLFF
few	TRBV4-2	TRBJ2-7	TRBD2	TGTGCCAGCAGCCAAGGTCCCGGGACTAGCGGATACGAGCAGTACTTC	CASSQGPGTSGYEQYF
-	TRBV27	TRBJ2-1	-	TGTGCCAGCAGTTTCGCGTCGACAGCCCTCTCCTACAATGAGCAGTTCTTC	CASSFASTALSYNEQFF
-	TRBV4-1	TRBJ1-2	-	TGCGCCAGCAGCCAAGATCGGGGGGCGGCTGGCTACACCTTC	CASSQDRGAAGYTF
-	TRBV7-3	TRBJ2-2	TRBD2	TGTGCCAGCAGCAAACAAGCGGGAGTAGGCACCGGGGAGCTGTTTTTT	CASSKQAGVGTGELFF
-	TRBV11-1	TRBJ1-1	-	TGTGCCAGCAGCCGCGCGGGCAGGGTGAACACTGAAGCTTTCTTT	CASSRAGRVNTEAFF
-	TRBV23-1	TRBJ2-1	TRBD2	TGCGCCAGCAACCTGAGCGGGAGTGGGTACAATGAGCAGTTCTTC	CASNLSGSGYNEQFF
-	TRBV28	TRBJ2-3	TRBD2	TGTGCCAGCAGTATAGCGGGAGGAAGAGATACGCAGTATTTT	CASSIAGGRDTQYF
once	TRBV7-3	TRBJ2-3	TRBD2	TGTGCCAGCAGCGTTATAGCGGGAGGGGCGGATACGCAGTATTTT	CASSVIAGGADTQYF
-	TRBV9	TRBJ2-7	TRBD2	TGTGCCAGCAGCATAAGAGCGGGAGGCTCCTACGAGCAGTACTTC	CASSIRAGGSYEQYF
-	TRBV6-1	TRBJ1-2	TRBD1	TGTGCCAGCAGCAACATGGGACAGGGGGCGAGTGGCTACACCTTC	CASSNMGQGASGYTF
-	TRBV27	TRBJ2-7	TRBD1	TGTGCCAGCAGTCAGGGACAGGGTTACTACGAGCAGTACTTC	CASSQGQGYYEQYF
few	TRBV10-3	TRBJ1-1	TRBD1	TGTGCCATCAGTGGGACAGGGGGCCTGGTCAGCACTGAAGCTTTCTTT	CAISGTGGLVSTEAFF
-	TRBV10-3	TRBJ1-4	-	TGTGCCATCAGTGATGAAAAACTGTTTTTT	CAISDEKLFF
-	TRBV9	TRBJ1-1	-	TGTGCCAGCAGCGTACAGAAAAAGGGTTGGGCTGAAGCTTTCTTT	CASSVQKKGWAEAFF
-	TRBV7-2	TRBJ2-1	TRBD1	TGTGCCAGCAGCAAGGACAGGATCAATGAGCAGTTCTTC	CASSKDRINEQFF
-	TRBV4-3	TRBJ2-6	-	TGCGCCAGCAGCCAGGGCCTCTCTGGGGCCAACGTCCTGACTTTC	CASSQGLSGANVLTF
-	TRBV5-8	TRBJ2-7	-	TGTGCCAGCAGCCGGCGAGGGGCCACCTACGAGCAGTACTTC	CASSRRGATYEQYF
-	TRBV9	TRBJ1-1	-	TGTGCCAGCTCCGGGGGCGTTTTGGACACTGAAGCTTTCTTT	CASSGGVLDTEAFF
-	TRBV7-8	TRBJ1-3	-	TGTGCCAGCAGCTTAGTACAGCGGACCTCTGGAAACACCATATATTTT	CASSLVQRTSGNTIYF
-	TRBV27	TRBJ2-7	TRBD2	TGTGCCAGCACTAGACTAGCGGGAGGGTTGAAAGCCTACGAGCAGTACTTC	CASTRLAGGLKAYEQYF
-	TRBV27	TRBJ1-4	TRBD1	TGTGCCAGTTCCCTAGGGGGACAGCTAGGTGAAAAACTGTTTTTT	CASSLGGQLGEKLFF